This T cell receptor (beta chain) was observed in a study of cytomegalovirus exposure and HLA in healthy donors. Study context: Falling in the Caucasian-associated ancestry cluster were 80% to 85% of approximately 410 genotyped donors. Study conclusions and caveats: Altogether, 150 to 200 TCR beta chains were recorded as cytomegalovirus-associated. Later analysis suggested most CMV-associated TCR beta chains were HLA-restricted.

When sampled, the donors appeared nominally healthy, though they likely had unrecorded immune exposures. As for this clone: Its antigen is not known.

Use of 60 Vbeta and 13 Jbeta primers characterized the PCR. The method was immunoSEQ multiplex PCR; TCRdb's version includes in-frame clones alone and lacks a portion of them. The sample includes tens of thousands of clones, around four fifths of them seen just once. Germline V CDR1 and CDR2: MDHEN, SYDVKM. V lost 2 bases, J lost 7 bases, and 10 bases stayed unmatched. The CDR3 totals 16 residues. The receptor was derived from a male donor in good health and CMV-seropositive. The sample consisted of PBMCs. The V gene is TRBV28, the J gene TRBJ1-4, with 7 nucleotides matching TRBD1. CDR3 region: CASSLGTEFFTEKLFF. CDR3 nucleotide sequence: TGTGCCAGCAGTTTAGGGACAGAGTTTTTCACTGAAAAACTGTTTTTT.